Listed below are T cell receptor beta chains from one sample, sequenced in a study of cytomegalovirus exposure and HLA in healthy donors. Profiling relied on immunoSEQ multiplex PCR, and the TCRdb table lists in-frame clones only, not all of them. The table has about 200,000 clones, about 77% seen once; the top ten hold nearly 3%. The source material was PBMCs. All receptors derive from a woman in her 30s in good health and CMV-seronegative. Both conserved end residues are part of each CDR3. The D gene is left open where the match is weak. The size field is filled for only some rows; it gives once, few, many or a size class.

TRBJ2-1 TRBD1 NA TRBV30 TGTGCCTGGAGTGTCGGGACAGGGTGGCACAATGAGCAGTTCTTC CAWSVGTGWHNEQFF
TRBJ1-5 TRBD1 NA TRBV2 TGTGCCAGCAGTGAAGGACAGGGGGGTCAGCCCCAGCATTTT CASSEGQGGQPQHF
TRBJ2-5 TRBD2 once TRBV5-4 TGTGCCAGCAGCTTGTACGGGAGGGAAGAGACCCAGTACTTC CASSLYGREETQYF
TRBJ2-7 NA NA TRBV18 TGTGCCAGCTCACCAAGGATCGGGGAGCAGTACTTC CASSPRIGEQYF
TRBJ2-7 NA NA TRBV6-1 TGTGCCAGCAACCGAGGAACCAGCTCCTACGAGCAGTGCTTC CASNRGTSSYEQCF
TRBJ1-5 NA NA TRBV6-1 TGTGCCAGCAGTGAAGCCCCCTATCAGCCCCAGCATTTT CASSEAPYQPQHF
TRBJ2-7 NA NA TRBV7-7 TGTGCTAGCAGCTACGGTGACTCCTACGAGCAGTACTTC CASSYGDSYEQYF
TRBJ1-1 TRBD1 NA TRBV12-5 TGTGCTAGTGGTTTGGCAGTGGGACAGCCGGCTTTCTTT CASGLAVGQPAFF
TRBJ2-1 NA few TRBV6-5 TGTGCCAGCAGTTATAAGGGGGCCTACAATGAGCAGTTCTTC CASSYKGAYNEQFF
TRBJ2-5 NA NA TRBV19 TGTGCCAGTAGCTTATCTATGATGGAGACCCAGTACTTC CASSLSMMETQYF
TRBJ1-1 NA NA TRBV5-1 TGCGCCAGCAGCTTTCGGGCAGGGAGGGGAACTGAAGCTTTCTTT CASSFRAGRGTEAFF